A selection of T cell receptor beta chains follows, all from one sample in a study of human T cells and chemical hapten exposure. TCRdb fed the RACE reads into MiXCR, producing one record per CDR3 protein. The table includes 110,000 to 150,000 distinct CDR3 sequences, about 12% detected once. This sample comprised whole blood, obtained in connection with sensitization to the hapten diphenylcyclopropenone (DPC). These TCRs come from a woman aged 45-59 years with alopecia areata. Some clones in this sample may be carry-over from other donors' samples. Each CDR3 is given with its conserved first and last residue. The D gene is left open where the match is weak. Only some rows state a clone size, as once, few, many or a class for expanded clones.

clone_size: few
cdr3_length: 15
v_call: TRBV11-2
j_call: TRBJ2-3
d_call: .
cdr3_aa: CASSQSRTSTDTQYF
cdr3_nt: TGTGCCAGCAGCCAGTCAAGGACTAGCACAGATACGCAGTATTTT

clone_size: .
cdr3_length: 13
v_call: TRBV28
j_call: TRBJ2-2
d_call: TRBD1
cdr3_aa: CASGQGTSGELFF
cdr3_nt: TGTGCCAGCGGACAGGGGACGTCGGGGGAGCTGTTTTTT

clone_size: few
cdr3_length: 14
v_call: TRBV7-7
j_call: TRBJ2-2
d_call: .
cdr3_aa: CASSYEGGIGELFF
cdr3_nt: TGTGCTAGCAGCTATGAGGGAGGAATCGGGGAGCTGTTTTTT

clone_size: .
cdr3_length: 14
v_call: TRBV29-1
j_call: TRBJ1-1
d_call: .
cdr3_aa: CSVEGFALNTEAFF
cdr3_nt: TGCAGCGTTGAAGGTTTTGCGCTGAACACTGAAGCTTTCTTT

clone_size: many
cdr3_length: 15
v_call: TRBV7-2
j_call: TRBJ2-7
d_call: TRBD1
cdr3_aa: CASSKSGTETYEQYF
cdr3_nt: TGTGCCAGCAGCAAATCCGGGACAGAGACCTACGAGCAGTACTTC

clone_size: few
cdr3_length: 13
v_call: TRBV29-1
j_call: TRBJ2-1
d_call: .
cdr3_aa: CSFRHYSYNEQFF
cdr3_nt: TGCAGCTTCCGACACTACTCCTACAATGAGCAGTTCTTC

clone_size: .
cdr3_length: 15
v_call: TRBV24-1
j_call: TRBJ2-5
d_call: TRBD2
cdr3_aa: CATSDLAGDQETQYF
cdr3_nt: TGTGCCACCAGTGATCTGGCGGGGGACCAAGAGACCCAGTACTTC

clone_size: few
cdr3_length: 11
v_call: TRBV6-1
j_call: TRBJ1-1
d_call: .
cdr3_aa: CAHRENTEAFF
cdr3_nt: TGTGCACACAGAGAAAACACTGAAGCTTTCTTT

clone_size: many
cdr3_length: 14
v_call: TRBV20-1
j_call: TRBJ1-6
d_call: TRBD1
cdr3_aa: CSAREGGLGSPLHF
cdr3_nt: TGCAGTGCTAGAGAAGGGGGCCTGGGGTCACCCCTCCACTTT

clone_size: many
cdr3_length: 14
v_call: TRBV7-7
j_call: TRBJ2-5
d_call: .
cdr3_aa: CASSLAVVGETQYF
cdr3_nt: TGTGCTAGCAGCTTAGCAGTTGTGGGGGAGACCCAGTACTTC

clone_size: few
cdr3_length: 12
v_call: TRBV28
j_call: TRBJ2-7
d_call: .
cdr3_aa: CASSPPKWEQYF
cdr3_nt: TGTGCCAGCAGTCCCCCCAAGTGGGAGCAGTACTTC

clone_size: few
cdr3_length: 14
v_call: TRBV10-3
j_call: TRBJ2-7
d_call: TRBD2
cdr3_aa: CAISELAGLYEQYF
cdr3_nt: TGTGCCATCAGTGAGCTAGCGGGATTGTACGAGCAGTACTTC

clone_size: many
cdr3_length: 15
v_call: TRBV3-1
j_call: TRBJ2-1
d_call: TRBD2
cdr3_aa: CASSPSGGSYNEQFF
cdr3_nt: TGTGCCAGCAGCCCTAGCGGGGGCTCCTACAATGAGCAGTTCTTC

clone_size: .
cdr3_length: 13
v_call: TRBV10-3
j_call: TRBJ2-1
d_call: TRBD2
cdr3_aa: CAIGASGSNEQFF
cdr3_nt: TGTGCCATCGGCGCTAGCGGGAGTAATGAGCAGTTCTTC

clone_size: many
cdr3_length: 13
v_call: TRBV18
j_call: TRBJ1-1
d_call: .
cdr3_aa: CASSLSRNTEAFF
cdr3_nt: TGTGCCAGCTCACTTTCCAGGAACACTGAAGCTTTCTTT

clone_size: few
cdr3_length: 12
v_call: TRBV5-5
j_call: TRBJ2-1
d_call: TRBD1
cdr3_aa: CASSTGVNEQFF
cdr3_nt: TGTGCCAGCAGTACAGGGGTCAATGAGCAGTTCTTC

clone_size: few
cdr3_length: 14
v_call: TRBV2
j_call: TRBJ2-2
d_call: .
cdr3_aa: CASRPDVRTGELFF
cdr3_nt: TGTGCCAGCAGGCCCGATGTGAGGACCGGGGAGCTGTTTTTT

clone_size: many
cdr3_length: 11
v_call: TRBV5-1
j_call: TRBJ2-5
d_call: .
cdr3_aa: CASSLQETQYF
cdr3_nt: TGCGCCAGCAGCTTACAAGAGACCCAGTACTTC

clone_size: few
cdr3_length: 16
v_call: TRBV6-2/TRBV6-3
j_call: TRBJ1-3
d_call: TRBD1
cdr3_aa: CASSYGDRSSGNTIYF
cdr3_nt: TGTGCCAGCAGTTACGGGGACAGGAGCTCTGGAAACACCATATATTTT

clone_size: many
cdr3_length: 15
v_call: TRBV27
j_call: TRBJ2-3
d_call: TRBD1
cdr3_aa: CASSLGRQGLRTQYF
cdr3_nt: TGTGCCAGCAGTTTAGGACGACAGGGGCTTAGGACGCAGTATTTT

clone_size: .
cdr3_length: 11
v_call: TRBV2
j_call: TRBJ1-2
d_call: .
cdr3_aa: CASSERYDYTF
cdr3_nt: TGTGCCAGCAGTGAACGCTATGACTACACCTTC

clone_size: .
cdr3_length: 18
v_call: TRBV20-1
j_call: TRBJ2-5
d_call: TRBD2
cdr3_aa: CSARDRGDSGKGSQTQYF
cdr3_nt: TGCAGTGCTAGAGATCGGGGCGATAGCGGGAAAGGCTCCCAGACCCAGTACTTC

clone_size: few
cdr3_length: 17
v_call: TRBV4-1
j_call: TRBJ2-2
d_call: .
cdr3_aa: CASSQAPGGVDTGELFF
cdr3_nt: TGCGCCAGCAGCCAGGCCCCTGGAGGGGTGGACACCGGGGAGCTGTTTTTT

clone_size: many
cdr3_length: 11
v_call: TRBV30
j_call: TRBJ1-3
d_call: .
cdr3_aa: CAWGTGNTIYF
cdr3_nt: TGTGCCTGGGGTACTGGAAACACCATATATTTT

clone_size: few
cdr3_length: 14
v_call: TRBV20-1
j_call: TRBJ2-1
d_call: TRBD2
cdr3_aa: CSATGTSLYNEQFF
cdr3_nt: TGCAGTGCTACCGGGACTAGTCTTTACAATGAGCAGTTCTTC

clone_size: .
cdr3_length: 15
v_call: TRBV7-6
j_call: TRBJ1-3
d_call: .
cdr3_aa: CASSFQGEAGNTIYF
cdr3_nt: TGTGCCAGCAGCTTCCAGGGAGAGGCTGGAAACACCATATATTTT

clone_size: .
cdr3_length: 15
v_call: TRBV7-9
j_call: TRBJ2-5
d_call: TRBD1
cdr3_aa: CASSLGDRGGETQYF
cdr3_nt: TGTGCCAGCAGCTTAGGGGACAGGGGAGGCGAGACCCAGTACTTC

clone_size: .
cdr3_length: 16
v_call: TRBV14
j_call: TRBJ1-4
d_call: TRBD1
cdr3_aa: CASSQLAAGGNEKLFF
cdr3_nt: TGTGCCAGCAGCCAGTTGGCGGCAGGGGGTAATGAAAAACTGTTTTTT

clone_size: once
cdr3_length: 14
v_call: TRBV5-1
j_call: TRBJ2-3
d_call: .
cdr3_aa: CASSVGDSTDTQYF
cdr3_nt: TGCGCCAGCAGCGTTGGGGATAGCACAGATACGCAGTATTTT

clone_size: .
cdr3_length: 14
v_call: TRBV10-2
j_call: TRBJ2-5
d_call: TRBD1
cdr3_aa: CAPEVGQYQETQYF
cdr3_nt: TGCGCCCCGGAGGTGGGACAGTACCAAGAGACCCAGTACTTC

clone_size: .
cdr3_length: 12
v_call: TRBV7-2
j_call: TRBJ1-1
d_call: .
cdr3_aa: CASSLRGLGAFF
cdr3_nt: TGTGCCAGCAGCTTACGCGGGCTTGGAGCTTTCTTT

clone_size: few
cdr3_length: 13
v_call: TRBV14
j_call: TRBJ2-2
d_call: .
cdr3_aa: CASSQATAGELFF
cdr3_nt: TGTGCCAGCAGCCAAGCGACAGCCGGGGAGCTGTTTTTT

clone_size: few
cdr3_length: 14
v_call: TRBV29-1
j_call: TRBJ2-1
d_call: .
cdr3_aa: CSVTKASSPNEQFF
cdr3_nt: TGCAGCGTCACAAAGGCTTCATCACCCAATGAGCAGTTCTTC